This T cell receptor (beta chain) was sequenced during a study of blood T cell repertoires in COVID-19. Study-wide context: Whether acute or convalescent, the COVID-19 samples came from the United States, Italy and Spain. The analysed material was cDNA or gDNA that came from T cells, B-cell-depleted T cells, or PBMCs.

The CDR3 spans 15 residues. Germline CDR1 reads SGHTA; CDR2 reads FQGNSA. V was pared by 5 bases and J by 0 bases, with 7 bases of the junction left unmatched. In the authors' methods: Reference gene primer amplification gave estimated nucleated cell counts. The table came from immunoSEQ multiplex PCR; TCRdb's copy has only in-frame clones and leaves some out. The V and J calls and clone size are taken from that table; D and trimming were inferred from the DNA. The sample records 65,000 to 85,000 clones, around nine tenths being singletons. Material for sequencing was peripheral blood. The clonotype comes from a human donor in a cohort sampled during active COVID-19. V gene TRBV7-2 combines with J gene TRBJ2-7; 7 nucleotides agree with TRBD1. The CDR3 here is CASSLQGFSSYEQYF. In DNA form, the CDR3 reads TGTGCCAGCAGCCTACAGGGGTTCAGCTCCTACGAGCAGTACTTC.